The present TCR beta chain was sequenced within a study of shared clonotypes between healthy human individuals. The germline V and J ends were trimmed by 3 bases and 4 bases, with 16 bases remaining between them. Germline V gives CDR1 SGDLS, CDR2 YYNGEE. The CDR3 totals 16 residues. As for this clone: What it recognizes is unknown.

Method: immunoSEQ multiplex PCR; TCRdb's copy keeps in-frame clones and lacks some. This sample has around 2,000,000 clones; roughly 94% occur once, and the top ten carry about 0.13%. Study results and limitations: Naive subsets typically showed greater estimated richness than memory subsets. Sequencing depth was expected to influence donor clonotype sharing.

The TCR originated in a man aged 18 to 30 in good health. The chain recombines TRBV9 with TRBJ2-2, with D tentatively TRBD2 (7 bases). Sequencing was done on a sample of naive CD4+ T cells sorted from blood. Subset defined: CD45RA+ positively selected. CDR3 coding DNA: TGTGCCAGCAGCGCCCGGGGGGTAGGGGGCACCGGGGAGCTGTTTTTT. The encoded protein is CASSARGVGGTGELFF. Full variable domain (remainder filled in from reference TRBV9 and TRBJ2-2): DSGVTQTPKHLITATGQRVTLRCSPRSGDLSVYWYQQSLDQGLQFLIQYYNGEERAKGNILERFSAQQFPDLHSELNLSSLELGDSALYFCASSARGVGGTGELFFGEGSRLTVL.